Below, one T cell receptor (beta chain) is given with its context. Trimming cost V 2 bases and J 7 bases, with 5 bases left between them. The CDR3 covers 11 residues. Germline-derived CDR1 and CDR2 are KGHSH and LQKENI. The data originate from a study of OX40 agonist ivuxolimab in advanced cancers. Method: immunoSEQ multiplex PCR; TCRdb's copy keeps in-frame clones and lacks some. Of around 80,000 clones listed, approximately 88% are singletons. The V call is TRBV18, the J call TRBJ1-1; D gene unclear. This sample comprised CD4+ or CD8+ T cells sorted from blood, obtained in a trial of the OX40 agonist ivuxolimab. The TCR comes from an adult with an advanced solid tumor such as melanoma, head and neck, liver or kidney cancer. CDR3 nucleotides: TGTGCCAGCTCACCAAGCTATGAAGCTTTCTTT. The encoded protein is CASSPSYEAFF.